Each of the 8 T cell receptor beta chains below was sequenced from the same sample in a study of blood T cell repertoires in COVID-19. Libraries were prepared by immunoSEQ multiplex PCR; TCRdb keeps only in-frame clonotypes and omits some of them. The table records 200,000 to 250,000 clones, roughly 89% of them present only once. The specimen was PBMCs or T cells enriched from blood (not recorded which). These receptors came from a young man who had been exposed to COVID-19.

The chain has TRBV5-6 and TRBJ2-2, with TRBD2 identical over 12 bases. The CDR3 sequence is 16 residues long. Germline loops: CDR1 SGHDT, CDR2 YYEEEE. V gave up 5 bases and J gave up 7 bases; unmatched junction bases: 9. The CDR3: CASSARTSGASGELFF. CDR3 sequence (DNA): TGTGCCAGCAGTGCTAGGACTAGCGGGGCGAGCGGGGAGCTGTTTTTT. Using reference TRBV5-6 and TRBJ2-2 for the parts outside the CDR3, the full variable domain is DAGVTQSPTHLIKTRGQQVTLRCSPKSGHDTVSWYQQALGQGPQFIFQYYEEEERQRGNFPDRFSGHQFPNYSSELNVNALLLGDSALYLCASSARTSGASGELFFGEGSRLTVL.

CDR3 protein: CASRPHSDSGANVLTF. The CDR3 nucleotides read TGTGCCAGCAGACCCCACAGTGACTCTGGGGCCAACGTCCTGACTTTC. The genes are TRBV11-2 and TRBJ2-6; D unresolved. The CDR3 totals 16 residues. Germline loops: CDR1 SGHAT, CDR2 FQNNGV. Trimming pared 6 bases from V and 0 bases from J, leaving 12 bases between.

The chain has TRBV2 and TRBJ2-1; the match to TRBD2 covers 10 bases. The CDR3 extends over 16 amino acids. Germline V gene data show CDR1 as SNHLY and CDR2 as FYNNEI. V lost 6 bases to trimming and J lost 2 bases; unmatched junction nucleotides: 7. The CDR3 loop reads CASRTLAGGTYNEQFF. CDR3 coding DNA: TGTGCCAGCAGGACATTAGCGGGGGGAACCTACAATGAGCAGTTCTTC.

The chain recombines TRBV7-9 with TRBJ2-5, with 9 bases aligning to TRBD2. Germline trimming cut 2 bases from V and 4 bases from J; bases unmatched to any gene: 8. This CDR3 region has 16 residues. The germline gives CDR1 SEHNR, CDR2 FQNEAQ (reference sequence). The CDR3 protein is CASSLFSRGGRETQYF. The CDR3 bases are TGTGCCAGCAGCTTATTTTCGCGGGGGGGACGAGAGACCCAGTACTTC.

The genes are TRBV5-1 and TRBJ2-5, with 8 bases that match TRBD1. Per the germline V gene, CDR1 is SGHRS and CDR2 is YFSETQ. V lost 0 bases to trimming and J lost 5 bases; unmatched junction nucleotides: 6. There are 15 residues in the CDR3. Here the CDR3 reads CASSLAGQGGETQYF. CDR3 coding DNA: TGCGCCAGCAGCTTGGCTGGACAGGGCGGCGAGACCCAGTACTTC. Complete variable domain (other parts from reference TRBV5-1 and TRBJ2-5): KAGVTQTPRYLIKTRGQQVTLSCSPISGHRSVSWYQQTPGQGLQFLFEYFSETQRNKGNFPGRFSGRQFSNSRSEMNVSTLELGDSALYLCASSLAGQGGETQYFGPGTRLLVL.

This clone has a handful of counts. Here the CDR3 reads CASSVLVYGNTIYF. The CDR3 coding sequence is TGTGCCAGCAGTGTACTGGTCTACGGAAACACCATATATTTT. The rearrangement uses TRBV2 and TRBJ1-3; D remains ambiguous. V lost 4 bases, J lost 4 bases, and 11 bases lay in between. The CDR3 runs to 14 residues. Looked up from germline, CDR1 is SNHLY and CDR2 is FYNNEI.

CDR3 residues: CASSPTAYNEQFF. In DNA, the CDR3 is TGTGCCAGCAGCCCTACAGCTTACAATGAGCAGTTCTTC. The chain couples TRBV11-3 to TRBJ2-1; D ambiguous. Germline values: CDR1 SGHNT, CDR2 YENEEA. The CDR3 is made up of 13 amino acids. Trimming pared 5 bases from V and 4 bases from J, leaving 9 bases between.

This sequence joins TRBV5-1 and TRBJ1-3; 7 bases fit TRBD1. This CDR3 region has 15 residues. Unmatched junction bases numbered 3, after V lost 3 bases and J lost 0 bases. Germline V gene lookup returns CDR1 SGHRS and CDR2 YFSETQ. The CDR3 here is CASSWDSFSGNTIYF. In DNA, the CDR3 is TGCGCCAGCAGCTGGGACAGCTTCTCTGGAAACACCATATATTTT.